This TCR beta chain was sequenced in a study of cytomegalovirus exposure and HLA in healthy donors. Samples came from healthy bone marrow donors. V was clipped by 0 bases and J by 7 bases, with 16 bases between them. The germline gives CDR1 SEHNR, CDR2 FQNEAQ (reference sequence). This CDR3 comprises 16 residues. The PCR ran on 60 Vbeta and 13 Jbeta primers. The method was immunoSEQ multiplex PCR; TCRdb's version includes in-frame clones alone and lacks a portion of them. Altogether some 120,000 clones are present, approximately 68% being singletons, with the ten largest covering 1.6%. Study-wide results and limits: According to an earlier analysis, most TCR beta V segments yielded productive rearrangements about 87% or about 30% of the time.

In the case of this clone: Its matching antigen is unknown.

This receptor was taken from a man aged 25 to 40 in good health and CMV-seropositive. What was sequenced was PBMCs. This rearrangement joins TRBV7-9 to TRBJ1-5, with D possibly being TRBD1 (5 bases). The CDR3 spells CASSLALGGRGQPQHF. The DNA of the CDR3 is TGTGCCAGCAGCTTAGCTCTGGGGGGAAGGGGACAGCCCCAGCATTTT.